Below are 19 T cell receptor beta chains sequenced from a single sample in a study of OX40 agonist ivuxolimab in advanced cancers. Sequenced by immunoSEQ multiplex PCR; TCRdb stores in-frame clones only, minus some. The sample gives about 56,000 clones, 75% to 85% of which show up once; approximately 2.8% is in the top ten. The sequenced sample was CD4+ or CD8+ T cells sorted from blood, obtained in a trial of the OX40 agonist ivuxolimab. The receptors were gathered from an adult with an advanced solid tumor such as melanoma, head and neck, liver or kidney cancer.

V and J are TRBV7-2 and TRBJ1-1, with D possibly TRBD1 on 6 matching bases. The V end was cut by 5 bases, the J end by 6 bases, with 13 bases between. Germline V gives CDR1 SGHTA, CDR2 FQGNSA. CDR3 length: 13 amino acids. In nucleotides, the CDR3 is TGTGCCAGCAGCCCCCTAACAGGGCCTGAAGCTTTCTTT. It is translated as CASSPLTGPEAFF.

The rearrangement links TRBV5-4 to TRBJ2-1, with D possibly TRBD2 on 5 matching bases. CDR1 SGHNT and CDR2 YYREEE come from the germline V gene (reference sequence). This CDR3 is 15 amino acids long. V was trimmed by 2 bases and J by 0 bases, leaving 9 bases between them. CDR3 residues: CASSFSVSSYNEQFF. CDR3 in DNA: TGTGCCAGCAGCTTTAGCGTGAGCTCCTACAATGAGCAGTTCTTC.

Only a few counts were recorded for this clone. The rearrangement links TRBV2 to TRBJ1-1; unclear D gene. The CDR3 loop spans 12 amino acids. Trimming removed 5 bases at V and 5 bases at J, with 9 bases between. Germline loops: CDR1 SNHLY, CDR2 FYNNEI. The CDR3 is CASSRGGTEAFF. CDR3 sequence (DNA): TGTGCCAGCAGTAGAGGAGGGACTGAAGCTTTCTTT.

This chain's CDR3 is CASGLERTGTQYF. CDR3 sequence (DNA): TGTGCCAGCGGCCTTGAAAGAACGGGGACCCAGTACTTC. V usage is TRBV5-8 and J usage is TRBJ2-5, with D uncertain. Germline CDR1 reads SGHTS; CDR2 reads YDEGEE. Deletions cut 7 bases from V and 7 bases from J, with 17 bases between. CDR3 length: 13 residues.

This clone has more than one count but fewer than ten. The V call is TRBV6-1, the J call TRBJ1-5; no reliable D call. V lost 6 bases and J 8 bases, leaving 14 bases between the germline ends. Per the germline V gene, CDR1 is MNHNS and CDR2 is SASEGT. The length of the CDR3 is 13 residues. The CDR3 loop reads CASRLDPQEPQHF. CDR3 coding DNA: TGTGCCAGCAGACTAGACCCCCAGGAGCCCCAGCATTTT.

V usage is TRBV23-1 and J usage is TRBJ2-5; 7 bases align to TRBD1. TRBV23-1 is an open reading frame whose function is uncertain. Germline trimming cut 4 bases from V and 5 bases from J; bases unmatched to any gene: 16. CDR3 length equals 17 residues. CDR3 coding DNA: TGCGCCAGCAGTCCTGATGGACCCCGGACAGGCGGGGAGACCCAGTACTTC. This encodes CASSPDGPRTGGETQYF.

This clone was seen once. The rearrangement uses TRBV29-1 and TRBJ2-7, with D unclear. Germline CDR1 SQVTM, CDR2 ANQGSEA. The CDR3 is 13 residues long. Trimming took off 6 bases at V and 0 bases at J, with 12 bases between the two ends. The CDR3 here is CSVRDSSSYEQYF. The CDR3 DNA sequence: TGCAGCGTCCGTGACTCCAGCTCCTACGAGCAGTACTTC.

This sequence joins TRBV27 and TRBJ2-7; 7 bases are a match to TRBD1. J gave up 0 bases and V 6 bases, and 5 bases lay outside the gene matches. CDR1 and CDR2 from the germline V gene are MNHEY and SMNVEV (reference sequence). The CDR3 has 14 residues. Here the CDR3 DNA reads TGTGCCAGCAGGGGACAGCCGAGCTCCTACGAGCAGTACTTC. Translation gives CASRGQPSSYEQYF.

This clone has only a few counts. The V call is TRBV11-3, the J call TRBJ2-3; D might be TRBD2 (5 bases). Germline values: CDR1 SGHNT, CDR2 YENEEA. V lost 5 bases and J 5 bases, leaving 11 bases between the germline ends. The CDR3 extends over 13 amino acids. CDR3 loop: CASSVGLQDTQYF. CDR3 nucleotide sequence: TGTGCCAGCAGCGTCGGACTTCAAGATACGCAGTATTTT.

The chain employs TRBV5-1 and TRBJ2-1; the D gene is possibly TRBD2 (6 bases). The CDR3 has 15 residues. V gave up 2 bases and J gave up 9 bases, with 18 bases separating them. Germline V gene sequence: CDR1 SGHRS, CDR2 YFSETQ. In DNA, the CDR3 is TGCGCCAGCAGCTTCACCGGGACTGAATTAGGTGAGCAGTTCTTC. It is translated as CASSFTGTELGEQFF.

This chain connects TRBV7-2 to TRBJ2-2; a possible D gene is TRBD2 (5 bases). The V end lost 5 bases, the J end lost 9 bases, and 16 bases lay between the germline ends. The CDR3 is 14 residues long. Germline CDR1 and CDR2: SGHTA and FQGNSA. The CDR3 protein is CASSPIGRVRELFF. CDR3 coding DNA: TGTGCCAGCAGCCCAATTGGGAGAGTCCGGGAGCTGTTTTTT.

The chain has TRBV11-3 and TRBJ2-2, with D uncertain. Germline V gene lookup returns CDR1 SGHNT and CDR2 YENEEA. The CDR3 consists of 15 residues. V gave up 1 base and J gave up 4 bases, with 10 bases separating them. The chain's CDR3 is CASSLVGPGTGELFF. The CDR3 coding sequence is TGTGCCAGCAGCTTAGTTGGTCCGGGCACCGGGGAGCTGTTTTTT.

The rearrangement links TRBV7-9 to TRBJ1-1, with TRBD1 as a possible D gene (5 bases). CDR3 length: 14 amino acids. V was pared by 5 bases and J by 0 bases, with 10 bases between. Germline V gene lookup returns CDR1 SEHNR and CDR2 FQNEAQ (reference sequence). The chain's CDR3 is CASSVRGMNTEAFF. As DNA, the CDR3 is TGTGCCAGCAGCGTTAGGGGCATGAACACTGAAGCTTTCTTT.

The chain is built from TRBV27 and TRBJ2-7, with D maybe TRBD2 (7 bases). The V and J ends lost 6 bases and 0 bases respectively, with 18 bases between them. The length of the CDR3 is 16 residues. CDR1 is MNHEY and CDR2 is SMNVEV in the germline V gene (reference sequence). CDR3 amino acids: CASSRKGGGTSYEQYF. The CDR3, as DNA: TGTGCCAGCAGCCGTAAAGGGGGGGGAACCTCCTACGAGCAGTACTTC.

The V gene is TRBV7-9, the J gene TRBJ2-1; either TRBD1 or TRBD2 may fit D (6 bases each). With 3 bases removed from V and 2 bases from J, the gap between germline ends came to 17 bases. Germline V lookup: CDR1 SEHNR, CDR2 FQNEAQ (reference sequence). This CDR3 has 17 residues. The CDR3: CASSFGGPRHPYNEQFF. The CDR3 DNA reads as TGTGCCAGCAGCTTCGGGGGCCCTAGACACCCCTACAATGAGCAGTTCTTC. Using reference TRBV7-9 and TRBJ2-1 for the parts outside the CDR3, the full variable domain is DTGVSQNPRHKITKRGQNVTFRCDPISEHNRLYWYRQTLGQGPEFLTYFQNEAQLEKSRLLSDRFSAERPKGSFSTLEIQRTEQGDSAMYLCASSFGGPRHPYNEQFFGPGTRLTVL.

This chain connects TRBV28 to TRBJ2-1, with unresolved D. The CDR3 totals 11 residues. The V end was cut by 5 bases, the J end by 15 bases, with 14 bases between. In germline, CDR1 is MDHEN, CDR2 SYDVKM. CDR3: CASSLYPPPFF. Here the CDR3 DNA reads TGTGCCAGCAGTCTTTACCCCCCCCCGTTCTTC. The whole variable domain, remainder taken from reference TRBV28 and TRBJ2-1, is DVKVTQSSRYLVKRTGEKVFLECVQDMDHENMFWYRQDPGLGLRLIYFSYDVKMKEKGDIPEGYSVSREKKERFSLILESASTNQTSMYLCASSLYPPPFFGPGTRLTVL.

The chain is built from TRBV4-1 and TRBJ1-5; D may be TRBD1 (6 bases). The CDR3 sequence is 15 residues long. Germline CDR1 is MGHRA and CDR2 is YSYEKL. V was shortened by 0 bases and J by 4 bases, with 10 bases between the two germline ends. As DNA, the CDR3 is TGCGCCAGCAGCCAAGAATTGCAGGGGAATCAGCCCCAGCATTTT. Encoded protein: CASSQELQGNQPQHF.

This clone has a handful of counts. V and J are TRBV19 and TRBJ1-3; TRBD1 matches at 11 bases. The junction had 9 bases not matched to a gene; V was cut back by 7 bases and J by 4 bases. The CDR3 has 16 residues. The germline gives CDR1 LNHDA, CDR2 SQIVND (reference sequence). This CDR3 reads CASTRTGGASGNTIYF. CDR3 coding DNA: TGTGCCAGTACCCGGACAGGGGGCGCGTCCGGAAACACCATATATTTT.

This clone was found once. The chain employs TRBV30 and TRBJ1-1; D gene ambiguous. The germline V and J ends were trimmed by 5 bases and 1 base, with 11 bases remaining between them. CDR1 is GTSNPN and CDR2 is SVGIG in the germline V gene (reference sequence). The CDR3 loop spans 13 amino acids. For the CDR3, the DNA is TGTGCCTGGCTCAGGCGTGGGAACACTGAAGCTTTCTTT. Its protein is CAWLRRGNTEAFF.